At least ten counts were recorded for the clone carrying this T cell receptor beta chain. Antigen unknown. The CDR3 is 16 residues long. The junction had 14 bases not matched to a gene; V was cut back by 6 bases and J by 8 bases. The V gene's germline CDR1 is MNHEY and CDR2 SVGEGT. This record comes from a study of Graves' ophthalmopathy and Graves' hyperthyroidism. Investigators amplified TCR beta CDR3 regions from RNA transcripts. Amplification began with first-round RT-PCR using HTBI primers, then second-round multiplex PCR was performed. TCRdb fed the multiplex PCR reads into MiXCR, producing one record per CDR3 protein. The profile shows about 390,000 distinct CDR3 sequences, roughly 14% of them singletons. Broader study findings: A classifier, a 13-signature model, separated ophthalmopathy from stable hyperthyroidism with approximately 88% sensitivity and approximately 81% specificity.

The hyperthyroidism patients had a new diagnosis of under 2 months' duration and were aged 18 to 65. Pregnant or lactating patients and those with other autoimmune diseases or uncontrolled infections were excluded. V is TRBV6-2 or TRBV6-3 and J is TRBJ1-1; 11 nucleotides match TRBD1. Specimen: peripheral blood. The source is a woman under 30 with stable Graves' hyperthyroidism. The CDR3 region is CASSRTKGQGAREAFF. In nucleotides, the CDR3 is TGTGCCAGCAGCCGTACTAAAGGACAGGGGGCCCGAGAAGCTTTCTTT.